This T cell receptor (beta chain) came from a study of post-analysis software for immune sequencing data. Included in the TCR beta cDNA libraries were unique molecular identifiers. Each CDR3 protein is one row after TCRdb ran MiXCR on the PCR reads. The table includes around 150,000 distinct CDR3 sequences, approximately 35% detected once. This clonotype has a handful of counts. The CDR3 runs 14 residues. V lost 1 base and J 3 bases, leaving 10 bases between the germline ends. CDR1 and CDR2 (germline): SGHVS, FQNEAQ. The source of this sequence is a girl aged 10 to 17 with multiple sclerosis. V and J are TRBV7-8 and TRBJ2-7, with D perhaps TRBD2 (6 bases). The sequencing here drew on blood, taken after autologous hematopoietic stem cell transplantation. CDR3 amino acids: CASSLGGVNYEQYF. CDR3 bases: TGTGCCAGCAGCTTAGGGGGGGTAAACTACGAGCAGTACTTC.